Listed below are T cell receptor beta chains from one sample, sequenced in a study of vaccination effects on CD4 cells after COVID-19. Their cognate antigens are unknown. Assay: immunoSEQ multiplex PCR; the TCRdb copy retains only in-frame clones and omits some. The sample gives over 35,000 clones, 76% of which show up once; roughly 3.5% is in the top ten. The sequences come from CD4+ T cells from PBMCs cultured without peptide, collected after COVID-19 vaccination. The receptors shown here come from a human donor who had a prior SARS-CoV-2 infection. Both conserved end residues are part of each CDR3. The D gene is left open where the match is weak. Size tells how often a clone was seen (once, few, many) or the class of an expanded clone, and some rows leave it out.

>TRBD2|TRBV20-1|TRBJ2-4|NA
TGCAGTGCCAGTAAGGTTATAGCGGGAGACTTTAGCATTCAGTACTTC
CSASKVIAGDFSIQYF
>TRBD1|TRBV2|TRBJ2-7|once
TGTGCCAGCAGTGAGGGACAGGGGGAGGTTTACGAGCAGTACTTC
CASSEGQGEVYEQYF
>NA|TRBV5-1|TRBJ1-1|NA
TGCGCCAGCAGCCCGACACCTATGAACACTGAAGCTTTCTTT
CASSPTPMNTEAFF
>NA|TRBV4-1|TRBJ2-3|NA
TGCGCCAGCAGCCAAGAAAAGGGACTTGGCGGTAATACGCAGTATTTT
CASSQEKGLGGNTQYF
>TRBD2|TRBV30|TRBJ2-7|few
TGTGCCTGGGAGACAGGACTAGCGAATTCGTACGAGCAGTACTTC
CAWETGLANSYEQYF
>NA|TRBV24-1|TRBJ2-3|NA
TGTGCCACCAGTGATTTTGGGGGAGATACGCAGTATTTT
CATSDFGGDTQYF
>NA|TRBV5-4|TRBJ1-1|NA
TGTGCCAGCAGCGAGCACATGAACACTGAAGCTTTCTTT
CASSEHMNTEAFF
>NA|TRBV5-1|TRBJ2-3|NA
TGCGCCAGCAGGCCCGGGAATCGAGTGTTGGGAGATACGCAGTATTTT
CASRPGNRVLGDTQYF
>TRBD1|TRBV4-2|TRBJ1-5|NA
TGTGCCAGCAGCCAAGACAGGGGGAAGCCCCAGCATTTT
CASSQDRGKPQHF
>NA|TRBV6-5|TRBJ2-7|NA
TGTGCCAGCAGTTACTCGATGCTGGGTTACGAGCAGTACTTC
CASSYSMLGYEQYF
>NA|TRBV13|TRBJ1-4|NA
TGTGCCAGCAGCGCAAAGGGTGGAAGATGGGAAAAACTGTTTTTT
CASSAKGGRWEKLFF
>TRBD1|TRBV19|TRBJ1-2|NA
TGTGCCAGTAGTAAATGGGGACAGGTCGGCTACACCTTC
CASSKWGQVGYTF
>TRBD1|TRBV4-2|TRBJ2-7|NA
TGTGCCAGCAGCCAAGCTAGGACAGGGGGCCGAGGGGAGCAGTACTTC
CASSQARTGGRGEQYF
>NA|TRBV30|TRBJ2-5|few
TGTGCCTGGAGTGTACTAGAGACCCAGTACTTC
CAWSVLETQYF
>NA|TRBV30|TRBJ1-4|NA
TGTGCCTGGAGTTTCCCAGGGTGGGCTAATGAAAAACTGTTTTTT
CAWSFPGWANEKLFF
>NA|TRBV30|TRBJ1-5|NA
TGTGCCTGGACTTCCACCGACAGGACTCAGCCCCAGCATTTT
CAWTSTDRTQPQHF
>TRBD1|TRBV7-3|TRBJ1-2|NA
TGTGCCAGCAGCCCGACCCCCGGGACAGGGATGCCCTTACTCTTC
CASSPTPGTGMPLLF
>TRBD1|TRBV12-3/TRBV12-4|TRBJ1-4|NA
TGTGCCAGCAGTTTAAACAGGGGCGAAAAACTGTTTTTT
CASSLNRGEKLFF